Listed below are T cell receptor beta chains from one sample, sequenced in a study of cytomegalovirus exposure and HLA in healthy donors. Assay used: immunoSEQ multiplex PCR; TCRdb lists only in-frame clones, some missing. This sample has just over 150,000 clones, with about 88% found just once. Input material: PBMCs. These receptors came from a woman between 18 and 29 years old in good health and CMV-seronegative. CDR3s include the opening cysteine and the closing phenylalanine or tryptophan. D genes are given only for firm matches. Rows give clone size only sometimes, using once, few, many, or a class for an expanded clone.

CDR3 length: 15; clone size: .; V gene: TRBV19; J gene: TRBJ2-1; D gene: TRBD2; CDR3 DNA: TGTGCCAGTAGTCAGCTAGCGGGATCCAACAATGAGCAGTTCTTC; CDR3 protein: CASSQLAGSNNEQFF
CDR3 length: 13; clone size: .; V gene: TRBV29-1; J gene: TRBJ2-7; D gene: TRBD1; CDR3 DNA: TGCAGCGCGAGAGCAGGGGGTCGGTACGAGCAGTACTTC; CDR3 protein: CSARAGGRYEQYF
CDR3 length: 16; clone size: .; V gene: TRBV6-6; J gene: TRBJ2-1; D gene: TRBD2; CDR3 DNA: TGTGCCAGCAGGGGACTAGCGGGGAGTTCCTACAATGAGCAGTTCTTC; CDR3 protein: CASRGLAGSSYNEQFF
CDR3 length: 13; clone size: .; V gene: TRBV28; J gene: TRBJ1-2; D gene: .; CDR3 DNA: TGTGCCAGCAGCTCCCGACAGCTGTATGGCTACACCTTC; CDR3 protein: CASSSRQLYGYTF
CDR3 length: 14; clone size: .; V gene: TRBV7-2; J gene: TRBJ2-7; D gene: .; CDR3 DNA: TGTGCCAGCAGCTTAGGGCCTAGTTCCTACGAGCAGTACTTC; CDR3 protein: CASSLGPSSYEQYF
CDR3 length: 15; clone size: once; V gene: TRBV6-5; J gene: TRBJ2-7; D gene: .; CDR3 DNA: TGTGCCAGCAGTTACCAAGGCGGCGGATCCTACGAGCAGTACTTC; CDR3 protein: CASSYQGGGSYEQYF
CDR3 length: 13; clone size: .; V gene: TRBV6-4; J gene: TRBJ1-5; D gene: .; CDR3 DNA: TGTGCCAGCAGCGAGGCGGCGGGACAGCCCCAGCATTTT; CDR3 protein: CASSEAAGQPQHF
CDR3 length: 21; clone size: .; V gene: TRBV4-1; J gene: TRBJ2-5; D gene: TRBD2; CDR3 DNA: TGCGCCAGCAGCCAAGACCCGGTCGGGAGGATGCGGGGGGGCCTTCTAGAGACCCAGTACTTC; CDR3 protein: CASSQDPVGRMRGGLLETQYF
CDR3 length: 15; clone size: .; V gene: TRBV7-9; J gene: TRBJ2-2; D gene: TRBD1; CDR3 DNA: TGTGCCAGCCTTAGTCCGGGACAGGGGGCCGGGGAGCTGTTTTTT; CDR3 protein: CASLSPGQGAGELFF
CDR3 length: 15; clone size: .; V gene: TRBV4-1; J gene: TRBJ1-2; D gene: .; CDR3 DNA: TGCGCCAGCAGCCAAGATCTTAACTCCAACTATGGCTACACCTTC; CDR3 protein: CASSQDLNSNYGYTF
CDR3 length: 16; clone size: .; V gene: TRBV6-1; J gene: TRBJ2-1; D gene: .; CDR3 DNA: TGTGCCAGCAGTGGATGGGAGGGACAGGCATACAATGAGCAGTTCTTC; CDR3 protein: CASSGWEGQAYNEQFF
CDR3 length: 13; clone size: .; V gene: TRBV27; J gene: TRBJ2-3; D gene: .; CDR3 DNA: TGTGCCAGCAGTCCCATTCACACAGATACGCAGTATTTT; CDR3 protein: CASSPIHTDTQYF
CDR3 length: 17; clone size: .; V gene: TRBV7-8; J gene: TRBJ2-1; D gene: TRBD2; CDR3 DNA: TGTGCCAGCAGCCCTAGGGGTGCGGGACTACCCAACAATGAGCAGTTCTTC; CDR3 protein: CASSPRGAGLPNNEQFF
CDR3 length: 13; clone size: .; V gene: TRBV21-1; J gene: TRBJ1-1; D gene: .; CDR3 DNA: TGTGCCAGCAGCACCGGTGAAAACACTGAAGCTTTCTTT; CDR3 protein: CASSTGENTEAFF
CDR3 length: 12; clone size: few; V gene: TRBV6-5; J gene: TRBJ2-7; D gene: TRBD1; CDR3 DNA: TGTGCCAGCAAAGGGACAGCCTACGAGCAGTACTTC; CDR3 protein: CASKGTAYEQYF
CDR3 length: 18; clone size: .; V gene: TRBV7-8; J gene: TRBJ2-2; D gene: .; CDR3 DNA: TGTGCCAGCAGCTTAAGGGCCGGGGGGCTACCGCCCTACGGGGAGCTGTTTTTT; CDR3 protein: CASSLRAGGLPPYGELFF
CDR3 length: 14; clone size: .; V gene: TRBV6-5; J gene: TRBJ1-2; D gene: TRBD1; CDR3 DNA: TGTGCCAGCAGTGCGTGGACAGGCACCTATGGCTACACCTTC; CDR3 protein: CASSAWTGTYGYTF
CDR3 length: 15; clone size: once; V gene: TRBV25-1; J gene: TRBJ2-2; D gene: TRBD2; CDR3 DNA: TGTGCCAGCAGTCCGAGCGGGAGGGTTGGCGGGGAGCTGTTTTTT; CDR3 protein: CASSPSGRVGGELFF
CDR3 length: 13; clone size: .; V gene: TRBV2; J gene: TRBJ1-1; D gene: .; CDR3 DNA: TGTGCCAGCAGTGAGGGGGGTTTTGCTGAAGCTTTCTTT; CDR3 protein: CASSEGGFAEAFF
CDR3 length: 15; clone size: .; V gene: TRBV7-2; J gene: TRBJ2-1; D gene: TRBD2; CDR3 DNA: TGTGCCAGCAGTATTACTAGCGGGGGGTTAGAGGGGCAGTTCTTC; CDR3 protein: CASSITSGGLEGQFF
CDR3 length: 13; clone size: .; V gene: TRBV7-6; J gene: TRBJ2-5; D gene: .; CDR3 DNA: TGTGCCAGCAGCTTAGGGTACTCCGAGACCCAGTACTTC; CDR3 protein: CASSLGYSETQYF
CDR3 length: 13; clone size: few; V gene: TRBV7-7; J gene: TRBJ2-7; D gene: .; CDR3 DNA: TGTGCCAGCAGCTCAAACAGGGTTGGCGAGCAGTACTTC; CDR3 protein: CASSSNRVGEQYF
CDR3 length: 15; clone size: few; V gene: TRBV6-1; J gene: TRBJ2-7; D gene: .; CDR3 DNA: TGTGCCAGCAGTGAAGATCAGGGCGGACCCTACGAGCAGTACTTC; CDR3 protein: CASSEDQGGPYEQYF
CDR3 length: 17; clone size: .; V gene: TRBV2; J gene: TRBJ2-2; D gene: TRBD1; CDR3 DNA: TGTGCCAGCAGCCCACGGGGAAGACAGGGGGCTGGCGGGGAGCTGTTTTTT; CDR3 protein: CASSPRGRQGAGGELFF
CDR3 length: 13; clone size: once; V gene: TRBV4-1; J gene: TRBJ1-1; D gene: .; CDR3 DNA: TGCGCCAGCAGCCACCCGGGGGGACCTGAAGCTTTCTTT; CDR3 protein: CASSHPGGPEAFF
CDR3 length: 13; clone size: .; V gene: TRBV5-1; J gene: TRBJ2-7; D gene: .; CDR3 DNA: TGCGCCAGCGGGGTGGACAGTTCCTACGAGCAGTACTTC; CDR3 protein: CASGVDSSYEQYF
CDR3 length: 14; clone size: .; V gene: TRBV6-6; J gene: TRBJ1-4; D gene: .; CDR3 DNA: TGTGCCAGCACCACAGGGTCGACTAATGAAAAACTGTTTTTT; CDR3 protein: CASTTGSTNEKLFF
CDR3 length: 15; clone size: .; V gene: TRBV7-2; J gene: TRBJ2-1; D gene: TRBD2; CDR3 DNA: TGTGCCAGCAGCTTGGCTACTAGCGGGGTCAATGAGCAGTTCTTC; CDR3 protein: CASSLATSGVNEQFF
CDR3 length: 16; clone size: .; V gene: TRBV6-1; J gene: TRBJ1-5; D gene: .; CDR3 DNA: TGTGCCAGCAGTGAAGGGGAGGGAATTGGCAATCAGCCCCAGCATTTT; CDR3 protein: CASSEGEGIGNQPQHF
CDR3 length: 13; clone size: .; V gene: TRBV6-5; J gene: TRBJ2-1; D gene: .; CDR3 DNA: TGTGCCAGCAGGCCGGACAATCTCAATGAGCAGTTCTTC; CDR3 protein: CASRPDNLNEQFF
CDR3 length: 12; clone size: .; V gene: TRBV7-9; J gene: TRBJ2-7; D gene: .; CDR3 DNA: TGTTCCAGCAGCTCCCAAACTTACGAGCAGTACTTC; CDR3 protein: CSSSSQTYEQYF
CDR3 length: 11; clone size: .; V gene: TRBV20-1; J gene: TRBJ2-1; D gene: .; CDR3 DNA: TGCAGTGCTAGAAGGGCCACGGGGGAGTTCTTC; CDR3 protein: CSARRATGEFF
CDR3 length: 13; clone size: .; V gene: TRBV7-8; J gene: TRBJ1-3; D gene: TRBD1; CDR3 DNA: TGTGCCAGCAGCTTAAGACAGGGGAACACCATATATTTT; CDR3 protein: CASSLRQGNTIYF
CDR3 length: 17; clone size: .; V gene: TRBV18; J gene: TRBJ2-3; D gene: TRBD1; CDR3 DNA: TGTGCCAGCTCACAGACGAATGGACAGGGGCGAACAGATACGCAGTATTTT; CDR3 protein: CASSQTNGQGRTDTQYF